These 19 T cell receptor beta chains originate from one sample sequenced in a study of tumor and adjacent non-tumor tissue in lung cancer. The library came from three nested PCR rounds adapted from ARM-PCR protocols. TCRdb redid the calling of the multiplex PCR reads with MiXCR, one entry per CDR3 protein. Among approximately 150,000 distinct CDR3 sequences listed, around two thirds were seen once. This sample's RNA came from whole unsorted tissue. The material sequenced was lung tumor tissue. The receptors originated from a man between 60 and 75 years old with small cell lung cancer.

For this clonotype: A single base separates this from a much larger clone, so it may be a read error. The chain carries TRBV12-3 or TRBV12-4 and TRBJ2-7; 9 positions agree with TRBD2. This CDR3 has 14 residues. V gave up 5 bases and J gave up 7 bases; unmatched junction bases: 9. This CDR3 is CASSLASGMDEQYF. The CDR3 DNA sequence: TGTGCCAGCAGTCTTGCTAGCGGGATGGATGAGCAGTACTTC.

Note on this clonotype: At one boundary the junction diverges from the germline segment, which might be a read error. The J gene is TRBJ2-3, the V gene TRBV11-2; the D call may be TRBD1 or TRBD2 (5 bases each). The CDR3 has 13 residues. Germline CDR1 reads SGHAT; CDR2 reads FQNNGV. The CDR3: CASILEGSDTQYF. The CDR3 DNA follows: TGTGCCAGCATCCTCGAGGGGTCAGATACGCAATATTTT.

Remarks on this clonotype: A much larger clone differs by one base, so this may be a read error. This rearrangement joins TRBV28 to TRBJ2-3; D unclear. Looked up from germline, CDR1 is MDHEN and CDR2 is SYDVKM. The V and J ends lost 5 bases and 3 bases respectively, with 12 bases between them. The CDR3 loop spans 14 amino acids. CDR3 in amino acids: CASSPGPATDTQYF. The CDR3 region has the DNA TGTGCCAGCAGTCCTGGGCCAGCGACAGATACGCAGTATTTT.

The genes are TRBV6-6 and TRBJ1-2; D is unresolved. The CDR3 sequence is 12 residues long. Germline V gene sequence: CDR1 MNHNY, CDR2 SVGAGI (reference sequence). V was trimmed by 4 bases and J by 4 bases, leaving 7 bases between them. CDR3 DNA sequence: TGTGCCAGCAGTTCGGGGTCCTATGGCTACACCTTC. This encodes CASSSGSYGYTF.

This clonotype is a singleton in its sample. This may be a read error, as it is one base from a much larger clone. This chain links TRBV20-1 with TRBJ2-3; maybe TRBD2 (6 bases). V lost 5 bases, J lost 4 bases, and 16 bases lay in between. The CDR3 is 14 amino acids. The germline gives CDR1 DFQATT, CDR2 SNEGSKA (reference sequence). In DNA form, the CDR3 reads TGCAGTGCTTGGGACTCCACAATCCCAGATACGCAGTATTTT. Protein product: CSAWDSTIPDTQYF.

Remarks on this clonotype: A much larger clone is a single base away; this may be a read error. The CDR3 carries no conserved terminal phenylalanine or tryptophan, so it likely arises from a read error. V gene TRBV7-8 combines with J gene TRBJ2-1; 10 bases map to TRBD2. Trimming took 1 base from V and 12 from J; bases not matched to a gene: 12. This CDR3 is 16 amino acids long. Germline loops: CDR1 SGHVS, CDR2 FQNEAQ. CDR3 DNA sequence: TGTGCCAGCAGCTTAGTGGCTAGCGGGAGCCTAGGGGGGCAGTTCTAC. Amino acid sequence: CASSLVASGSLGGQFY.

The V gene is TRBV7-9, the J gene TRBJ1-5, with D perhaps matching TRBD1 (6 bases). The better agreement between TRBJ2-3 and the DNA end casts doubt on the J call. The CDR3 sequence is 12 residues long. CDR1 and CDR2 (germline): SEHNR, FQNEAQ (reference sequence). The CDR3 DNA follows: TGTGCCAGCAGCACGGCCAGGGGAGCCCAGTATTTT. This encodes CASSTARGAQYF.

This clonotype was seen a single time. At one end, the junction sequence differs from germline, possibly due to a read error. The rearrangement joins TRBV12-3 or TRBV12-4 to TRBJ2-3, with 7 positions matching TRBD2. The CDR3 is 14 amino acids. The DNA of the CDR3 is TGTGCCAGCAACCCCGGGACTAACAAAGATACGCAATATTTT. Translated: CASNPGTNKDTQYF.

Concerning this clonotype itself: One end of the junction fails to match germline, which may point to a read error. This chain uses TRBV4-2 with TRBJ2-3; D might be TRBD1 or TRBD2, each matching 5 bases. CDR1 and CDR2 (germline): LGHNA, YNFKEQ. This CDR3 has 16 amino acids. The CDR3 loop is CASSQLADWNTGTQYF. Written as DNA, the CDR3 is TGTGCCAGCAGCCAGCTAGCCGACTGGAACACAGGTACGCAGTATTTT.

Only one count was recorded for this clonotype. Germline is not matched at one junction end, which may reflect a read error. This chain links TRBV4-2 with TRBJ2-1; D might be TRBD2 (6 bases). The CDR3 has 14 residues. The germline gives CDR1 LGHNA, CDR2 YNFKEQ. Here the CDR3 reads CVSRRDSKQDEQFF. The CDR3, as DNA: TGTGTCAGCAGGCGGGACTCGAAACAAGATGAGCAGTTCTTC.

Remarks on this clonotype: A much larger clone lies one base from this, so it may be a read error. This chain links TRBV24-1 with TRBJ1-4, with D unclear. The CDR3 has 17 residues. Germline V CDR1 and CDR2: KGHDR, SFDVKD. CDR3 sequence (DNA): TGTGCCATCAGTATCCTTCTTGTCCCCCAAAGAGGTGAAAAACTGTTTTTT. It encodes CAISILLVPQRGEKLFF.

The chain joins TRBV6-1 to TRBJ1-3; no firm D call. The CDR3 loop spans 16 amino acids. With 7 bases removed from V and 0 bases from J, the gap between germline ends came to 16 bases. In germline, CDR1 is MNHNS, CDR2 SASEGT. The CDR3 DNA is TGTGCCAGCATTTCGCCTGAGAGAGGCTCTGGAAACACCATATATTTT. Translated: CASISPERGSGNTIYF.

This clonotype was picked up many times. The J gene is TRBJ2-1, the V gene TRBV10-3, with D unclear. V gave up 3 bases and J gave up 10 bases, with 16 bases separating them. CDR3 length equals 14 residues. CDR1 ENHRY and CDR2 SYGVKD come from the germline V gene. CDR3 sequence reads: CAISDSTSDGEQFF. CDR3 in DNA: TGTGCCATCAGTGACAGTACTTCCGATGGAGAGCAGTTCTTC.

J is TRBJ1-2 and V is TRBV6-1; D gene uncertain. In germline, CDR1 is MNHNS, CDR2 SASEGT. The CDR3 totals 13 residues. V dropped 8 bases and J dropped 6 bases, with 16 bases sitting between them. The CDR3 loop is CASARSGVHGYTF. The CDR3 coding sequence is TGTGCCAGCGCTAGATCCGGCGTCCATGGCTACACCTTC.

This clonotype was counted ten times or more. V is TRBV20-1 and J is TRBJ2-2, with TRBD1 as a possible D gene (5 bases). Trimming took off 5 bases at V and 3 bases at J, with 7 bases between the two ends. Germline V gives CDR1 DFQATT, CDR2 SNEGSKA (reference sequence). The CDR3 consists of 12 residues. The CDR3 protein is CSAARDTGELFF. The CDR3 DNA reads TGCAGTGCTGCCAGGGACACCGGGGAGCTGTTTTTT.

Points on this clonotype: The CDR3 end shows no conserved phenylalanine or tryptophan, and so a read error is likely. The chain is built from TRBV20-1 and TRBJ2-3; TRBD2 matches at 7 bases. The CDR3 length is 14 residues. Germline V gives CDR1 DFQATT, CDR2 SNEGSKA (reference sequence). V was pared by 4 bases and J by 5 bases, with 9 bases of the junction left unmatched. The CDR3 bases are TGCAGTGCTACGGGGACTATCCCTCGAGATACGCAGTATTAT. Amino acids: CSATGTIPRDTQYY.

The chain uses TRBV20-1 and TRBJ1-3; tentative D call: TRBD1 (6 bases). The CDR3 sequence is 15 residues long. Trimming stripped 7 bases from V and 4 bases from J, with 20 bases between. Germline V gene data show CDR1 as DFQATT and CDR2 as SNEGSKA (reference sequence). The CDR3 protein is CSVRGVGGLGNTIYF. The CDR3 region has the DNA TGCAGTGTCCGCGGAGTCGGGGGCCTAGGAAACACCATATATTTT.

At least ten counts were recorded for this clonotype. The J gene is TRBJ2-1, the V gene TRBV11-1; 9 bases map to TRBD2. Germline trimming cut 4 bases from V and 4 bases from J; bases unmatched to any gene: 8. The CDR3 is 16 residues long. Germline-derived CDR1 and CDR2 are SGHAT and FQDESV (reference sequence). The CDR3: CASSSGLAYRYNEQFF. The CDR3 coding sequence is TGTGCCAGCAGCTCTGGACTAGCGTATCGGTACAATGAGCAGTTCTTC.

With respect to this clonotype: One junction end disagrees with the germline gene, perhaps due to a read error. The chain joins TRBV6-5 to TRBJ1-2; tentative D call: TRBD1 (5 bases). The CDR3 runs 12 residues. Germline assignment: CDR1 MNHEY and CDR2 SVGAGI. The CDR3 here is CASSTWDYGYIF. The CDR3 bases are TGTGCCAGCAGCACATGGGACTATGGCTACATCTTC.